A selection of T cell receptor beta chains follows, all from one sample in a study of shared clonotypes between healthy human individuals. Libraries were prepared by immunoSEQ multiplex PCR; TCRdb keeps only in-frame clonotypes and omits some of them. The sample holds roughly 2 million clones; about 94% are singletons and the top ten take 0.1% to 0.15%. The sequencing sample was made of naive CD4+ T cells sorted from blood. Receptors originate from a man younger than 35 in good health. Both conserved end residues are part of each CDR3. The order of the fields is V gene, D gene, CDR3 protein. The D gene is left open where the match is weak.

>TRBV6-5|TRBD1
CASSGGQGINSPLHF
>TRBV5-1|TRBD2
CASSLGGGSSNEQFF
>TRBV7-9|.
CASSPTPPGPGVAGELFF
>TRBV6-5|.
CASSPKILSEKLFF
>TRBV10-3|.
CAISESIGTPGNTIYF
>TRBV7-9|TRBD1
CASSLRAGGKGEQFF
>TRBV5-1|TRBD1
CASSLVAGGSYEQYF
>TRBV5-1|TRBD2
CASSFGSGGGETQYF
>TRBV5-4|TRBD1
CASSLRDRGSSGANVLTF
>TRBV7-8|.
CASSLTYADFGKNIQYF
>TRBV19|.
CASSRAGLQEDEQFF
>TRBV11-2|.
CASSLYGITGELFF
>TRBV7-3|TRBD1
CASSYRGGNTEAFF
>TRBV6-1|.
CASSAGIQPPQHF
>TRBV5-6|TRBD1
CASSPGQGLMSPLHF
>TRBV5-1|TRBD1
CASSRDRAYNEQFF
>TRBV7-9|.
CASSFSDSPLHF
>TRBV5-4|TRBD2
CASSTSGGSYNEQFF
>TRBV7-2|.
CASSFRRRLDNSPLHF
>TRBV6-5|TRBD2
CASARLAGLTGELFF
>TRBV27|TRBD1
CASSFEDRGRWELFF
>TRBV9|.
CASSVAGGPYEQYF
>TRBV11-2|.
CASSPLGGNEQFF
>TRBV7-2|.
CASSSPSSYNEQFF
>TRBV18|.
CASSPRNRLYNEQFF
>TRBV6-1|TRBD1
CASSWTGNTEAFF
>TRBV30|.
CAWKLQGGEKLFF
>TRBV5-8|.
CASSSYKGYMRNYGYTF
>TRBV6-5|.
CASRPGNTPTDTQYF
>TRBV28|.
CASRPGSYNSPLHF
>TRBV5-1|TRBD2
CASSAGLAGVVGELFF
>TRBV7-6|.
CASSLEPGKSTEAFF
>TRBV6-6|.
CASSYSAGGGPDTQYF
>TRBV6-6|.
CASSGWGTEAFF
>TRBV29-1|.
CSAAKRDTGELFF
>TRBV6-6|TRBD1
CASRAGQGYGYTF
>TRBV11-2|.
CASSLGAGALLYGYTF
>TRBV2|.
CASSETRYGYTF
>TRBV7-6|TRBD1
CASSRLGTGKWNTEAFF
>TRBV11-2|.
CASSSKVTQYF
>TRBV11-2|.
CASSLDRATNEKLFF
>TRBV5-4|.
CASTSSTTGPNSGANVLTF
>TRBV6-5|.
CASAPVSPRNQPQHF
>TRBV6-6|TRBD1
CASSSGTGLRGGAFF
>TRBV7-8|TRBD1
CASSLRTGVSGNTIYF